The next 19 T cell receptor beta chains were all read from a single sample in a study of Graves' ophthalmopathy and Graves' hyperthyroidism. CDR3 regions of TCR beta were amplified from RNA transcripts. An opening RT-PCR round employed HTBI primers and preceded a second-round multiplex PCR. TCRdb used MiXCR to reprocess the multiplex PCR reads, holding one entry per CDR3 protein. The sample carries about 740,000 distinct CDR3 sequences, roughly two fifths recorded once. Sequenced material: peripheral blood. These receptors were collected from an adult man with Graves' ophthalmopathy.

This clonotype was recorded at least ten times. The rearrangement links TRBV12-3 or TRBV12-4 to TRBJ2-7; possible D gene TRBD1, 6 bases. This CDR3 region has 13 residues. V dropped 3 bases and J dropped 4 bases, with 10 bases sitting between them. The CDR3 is CASSFGTKYEQYF. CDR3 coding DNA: TGTGCCAGCAGTTTCGGGACAAAATACGAGCAGTACTTC.

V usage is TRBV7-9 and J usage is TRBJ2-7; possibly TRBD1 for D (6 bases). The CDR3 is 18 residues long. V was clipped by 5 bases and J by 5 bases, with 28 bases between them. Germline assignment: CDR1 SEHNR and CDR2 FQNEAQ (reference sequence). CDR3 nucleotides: TGTGCCAGCAGCCCCACAGGGAGCAGTCGTACAGTGAATCACGAGCAGTACTTC. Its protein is CASSPTGSSRTVNHEQYF.

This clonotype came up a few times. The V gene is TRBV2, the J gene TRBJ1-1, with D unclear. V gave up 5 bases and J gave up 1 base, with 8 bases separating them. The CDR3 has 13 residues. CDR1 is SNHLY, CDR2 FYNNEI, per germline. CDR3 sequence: CASSSNSNTEAFF. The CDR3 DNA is TGTGCCAGCAGTTCGAACTCGAACACTGAAGCTTTCTTT. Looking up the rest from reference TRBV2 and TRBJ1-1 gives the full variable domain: EPEVTQTPSHQVTQMGQEVILRCVPISNHLYFYWYRQILGQKVEFLVSFYNNEISEKSEIFDDQFSVERPDGSNFTLKIRSTKLEDSAMYFCASSSNSNTEAFFGQGTRLTVV.

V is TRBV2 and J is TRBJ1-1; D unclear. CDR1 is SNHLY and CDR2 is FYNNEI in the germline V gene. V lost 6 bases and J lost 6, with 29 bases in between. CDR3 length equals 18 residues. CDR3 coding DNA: TGTGCCAGCAGCAACAGCCCCCTGGGCCCGACAATTGTTCCTGAAGCTTTCTTT. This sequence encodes CASSNSPLGPTIVPEAFF. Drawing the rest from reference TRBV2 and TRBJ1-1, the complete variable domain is EPEVTQTPSHQVTQMGQEVILRCVPISNHLYFYWYRQILGQKVEFLVSFYNNEISEKSEIFDDQFSVERPDGSNFTLKIRSTKLEDSAMYFCASSNSPLGPTIVPEAFFGQGTRLTVV.

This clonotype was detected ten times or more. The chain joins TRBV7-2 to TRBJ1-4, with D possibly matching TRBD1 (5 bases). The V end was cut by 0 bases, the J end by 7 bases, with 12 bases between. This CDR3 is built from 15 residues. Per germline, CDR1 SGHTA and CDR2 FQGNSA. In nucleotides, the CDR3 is TGTGCCAGCAGCTTAGCCAGGGTAGTCGGTGAAAAACTGTTTTTT. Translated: CASSLARVVGEKLFF.

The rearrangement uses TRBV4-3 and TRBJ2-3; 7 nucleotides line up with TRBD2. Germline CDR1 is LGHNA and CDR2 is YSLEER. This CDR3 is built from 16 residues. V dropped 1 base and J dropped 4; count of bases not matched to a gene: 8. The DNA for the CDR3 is TGCGCCAGCAGCCAAGTAACAGCGGGGAGAGCAGATACGCAGTATTTT. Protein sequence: CASSQVTAGRADTQYF.

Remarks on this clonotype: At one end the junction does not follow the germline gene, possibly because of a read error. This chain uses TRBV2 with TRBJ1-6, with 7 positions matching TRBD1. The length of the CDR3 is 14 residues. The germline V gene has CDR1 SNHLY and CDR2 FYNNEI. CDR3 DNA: TGTGCCATCAGTGGAGGGGGCCCTAATTCACCCCTCCACTTT. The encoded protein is CAISGGGPNSPLHF.

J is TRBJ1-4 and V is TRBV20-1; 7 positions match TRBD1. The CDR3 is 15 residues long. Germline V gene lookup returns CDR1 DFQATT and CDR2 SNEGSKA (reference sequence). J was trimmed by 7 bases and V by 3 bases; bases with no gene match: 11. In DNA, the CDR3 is TGCAGTGCTAGTCCCGTGAGAGGGGGCACTGAAAAACTGTTTTTT. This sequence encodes CSASPVRGGTEKLFF.

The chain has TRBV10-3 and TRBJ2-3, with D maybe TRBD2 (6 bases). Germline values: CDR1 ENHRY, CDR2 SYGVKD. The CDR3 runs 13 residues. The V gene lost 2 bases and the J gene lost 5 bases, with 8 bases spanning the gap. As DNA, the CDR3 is TGTGCCATCAGTGAGGGAGCGGGAGATACGCAGTATTTT. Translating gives CAISEGAGDTQYF.

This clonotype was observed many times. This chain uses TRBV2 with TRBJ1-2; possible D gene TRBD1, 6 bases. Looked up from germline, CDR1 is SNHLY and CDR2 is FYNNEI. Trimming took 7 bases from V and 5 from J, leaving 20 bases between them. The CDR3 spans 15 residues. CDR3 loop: CASILRGARNYGYTF. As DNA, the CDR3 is TGTGCCAGCATCTTACGGGGGGCGCGAAATTATGGCTACACCTTC.

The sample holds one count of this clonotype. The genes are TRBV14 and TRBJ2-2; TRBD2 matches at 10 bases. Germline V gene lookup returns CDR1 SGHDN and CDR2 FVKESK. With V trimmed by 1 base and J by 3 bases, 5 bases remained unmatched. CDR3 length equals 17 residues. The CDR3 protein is CASSQGIAGGHTGELFF. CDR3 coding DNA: TGTGCCAGCAGCCAAGGGATAGCGGGAGGCCACACCGGGGAGCTGTTTTTT.

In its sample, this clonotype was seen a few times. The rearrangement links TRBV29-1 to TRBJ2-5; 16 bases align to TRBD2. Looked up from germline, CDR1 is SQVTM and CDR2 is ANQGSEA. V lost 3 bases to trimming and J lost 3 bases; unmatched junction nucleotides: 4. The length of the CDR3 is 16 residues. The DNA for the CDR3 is TGCAGCGTTGAGGGGACTAGCGGGGGGGAAGAAGAGACCCAGTACTTC. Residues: CSVEGTSGGEEETQYF.

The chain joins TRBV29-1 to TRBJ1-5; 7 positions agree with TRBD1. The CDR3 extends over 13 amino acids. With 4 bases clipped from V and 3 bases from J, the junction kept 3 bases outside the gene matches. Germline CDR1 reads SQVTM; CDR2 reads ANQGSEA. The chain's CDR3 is CSVGQGFNQPQHF. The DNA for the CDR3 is TGCAGCGTTGGACAGGGCTTCAATCAGCCCCAGCATTTT.

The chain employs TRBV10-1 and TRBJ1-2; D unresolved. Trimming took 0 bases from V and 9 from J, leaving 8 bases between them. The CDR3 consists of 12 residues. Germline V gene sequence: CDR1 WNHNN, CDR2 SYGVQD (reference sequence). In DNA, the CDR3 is TGCGCCAGCAGTGAGTCAGGGCGGAGCTACACCTTC. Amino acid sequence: CASSESGRSYTF.

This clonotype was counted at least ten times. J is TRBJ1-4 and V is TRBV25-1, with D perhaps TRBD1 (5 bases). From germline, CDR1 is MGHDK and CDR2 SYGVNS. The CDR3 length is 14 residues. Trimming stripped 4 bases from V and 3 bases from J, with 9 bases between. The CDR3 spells CASSAGGANEKLFF. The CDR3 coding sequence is TGTGCCAGCAGTGCCGGGGGTGCTAATGAAAAACTGTTTTTT. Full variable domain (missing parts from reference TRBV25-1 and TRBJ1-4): EADIYQTPRYLVIGTGKKITLECSQTMGHDKMYWYQQDPGMELHLIHYSYGVNSTEKGDLSSESTVSRIRTEHFPLTLESARPSHTSQYLCASSAGGANEKLFFGSGTQLSVL.

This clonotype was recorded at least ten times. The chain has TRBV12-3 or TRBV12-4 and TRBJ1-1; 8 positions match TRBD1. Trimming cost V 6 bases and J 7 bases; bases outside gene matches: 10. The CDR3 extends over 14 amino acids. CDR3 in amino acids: CASRRGGTGDEAFF. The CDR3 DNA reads TGTGCCAGCAGGAGGGGCGGGACAGGCGATGAAGCTTTCTTT.

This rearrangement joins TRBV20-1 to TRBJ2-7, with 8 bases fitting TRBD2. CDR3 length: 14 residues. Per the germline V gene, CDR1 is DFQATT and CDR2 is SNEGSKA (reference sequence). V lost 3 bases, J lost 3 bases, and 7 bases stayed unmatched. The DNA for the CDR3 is TGCAGTGCTAGGGTTTCGGGAGGGGACTACGAGCAGTACTTC. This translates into CSARVSGGDYEQYF.

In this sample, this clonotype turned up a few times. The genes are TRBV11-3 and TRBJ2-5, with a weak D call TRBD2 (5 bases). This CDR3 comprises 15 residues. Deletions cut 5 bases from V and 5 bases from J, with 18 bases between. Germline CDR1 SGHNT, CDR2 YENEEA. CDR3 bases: TGTGCCAGCAGCATGTCGGGATCGAGTGGGGAGACCCAGTACTTC. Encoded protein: CASSMSGSSGETQYF.

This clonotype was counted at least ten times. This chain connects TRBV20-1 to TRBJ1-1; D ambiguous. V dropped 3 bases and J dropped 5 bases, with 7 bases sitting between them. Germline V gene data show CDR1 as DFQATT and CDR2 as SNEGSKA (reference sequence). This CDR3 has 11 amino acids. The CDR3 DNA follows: TGCAGTGCTAGTCACCAAACTGAAGCTTTCTTT. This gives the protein CSASHQTEAFF.